The rows below give T cell receptor beta chains drawn from one sample of a study of Graves' ophthalmopathy and Graves' hyperthyroidism. TCRdb itself ran the multiplex PCR reads through MiXCR, one entry per CDR3 protein. The sample has 600,000 to 700,000 distinct CDR3 sequences; about two fifths are singletons. Sequencing used peripheral blood. These receptors were obtained from an adult man with Graves' ophthalmopathy. Both conserved end residues are part of each CDR3. A D gene is named only where the DNA matches it firmly. Only part of the rows carry a size: once, few, many, or a class if the clone is expanded.

d_call	v_call	j_call	clone_size	cdr3_aa	cdr3_nt
TRBD1	TRBV7-9	TRBJ1-4	NA	CASSEARTGTDNEKLFF	TGTGCCAGCAGCGAAGCACGCACCGGGACAGATAATGAAAAACTGTTTTTT
TRBD1	TRBV29-1	TRBJ2-7	NA	CSVATGRYEQYF	TGCAGCGTTGCGACAGGGAGATACGAGCAGTACTTC
NA	TRBV14	TRBJ1-1	many	CASSLTIGGRNTEAFF	TGTGCCAGCAGCCTCACGATTGGGGGTAGGAACACTGAAGCTTTCTTT
TRBD2	TRBV15	TRBJ2-2	NA	CATSRDLAGGGTGELFF	TGTGCCACCAGCAGAGATCTAGCGGGAGGGGGCACCGGGGAGCTGTTTTTT
TRBD1	TRBV12-3/TRBV12-4	TRBJ1-1	few	CASSTNQGGGTEAFF	TGTGCCAGCAGTACCAACCAGGGGGGGGGCACTGAAGCTTTCTTT
NA	TRBV15	TRBJ1-2	NA	CATAPGADGYTF	TGTGCCACCGCCCCAGGGGCTGATGGCTACACCTTC
TRBD1	TRBV3-1	TRBJ2-5	few	CASSRPGQQETQYF	TGTGCCAGCAGCCGGCCGGGACAGCAAGAGACCCAGTACTTC
NA	TRBV6-6	TRBJ2-7	NA	CASSYSKDPDSYSYEQYF	TGTGCCAGCAGTTACTCGAAGGATCCAGACTCCTACTCCTACGAGCAGTACTTC
NA	TRBV24-1	TRBJ1-1	many	CATSDYPGPRANTEAFF	TGTGCCACCAGTGATTACCCGGGGCCCAGGGCGAACACTGAAGCTTTCTTT
NA	TRBV6-6	TRBJ1-5	few	CASTSVGPQHF	TGTGCCAGCACTTCGGTTGGGCCCCAGCATTTT
TRBD1	TRBV10-3	TRBJ2-6	NA	CAIRQGTSGANVLTF	TGTGCCATCAGACAGGGGACCTCTGGGGCCAACGTCCTGACTTTC
TRBD1	TRBV7-6	TRBJ1-2	once	CASSFGQANYGFTF	TGTGCCAGCAGCTTTGGACAGGCTAACTATGGCTTCACCTTC
NA	TRBV12-3/TRBV12-4	TRBJ1-5	few	CASSFGAVYSNQPQHF	TGTGCCAGCAGTTTTGGCGCTGTGTATAGCAATCAGCCCCAGCATTTT
NA	TRBV10-2	TRBJ2-1	NA	CASKLRGEQFF	TGCGCCAGCAAGCTCAGGGGTGAGCAGTTCTTC
NA	TRBV5-6	TRBJ1-2	NA	CASSLLATDYGHTF	TGTGCCAGCAGCTTGCTTGCCACGGACTATGGCCACACCTTC
NA	TRBV7-9	TRBJ2-1	NA	CASSPDRSGEQFF	TGTGCCAGCAGCCCCGACAGGTCTGGTGAGCAGTTCTTC
NA	TRBV2	TRBJ2-5	NA	CASSEERDGQETQYF	TGTGCCAGCAGCGAAGAGAGGGACGGACAAGAGACCCAGTACTTC
TRBD2	TRBV20-1	TRBJ2-5	many	CSARPGLAKETQYF	TGCAGTGCTAGGCCGGGACTAGCGAAAGAGACCCAGTACTTC
NA	TRBV4-1	TRBJ1-1	few	CASSQAAGAYTEAFF	TGCGCCAGCAGCCAAGCAGCAGGGGCCTACACTGAAGCTTTCTTT
NA	TRBV10-3	TRBJ1-5	NA	CAISENQHF	TGTGCCATCAGTGAAAACCAGCATTTT
NA	TRBV7-8	TRBJ2-6	NA	CASTTGLLSGANVLTF	TGTGCCAGCACTACAGGGCTCCTTTCTGGGGCCAACGTCCTGACTTTC
NA	TRBV25-1	TRBJ1-1	many	CASSDPGYTEAFF	TGTGCCAGCAGTGACCCCGGATACACTGAAGCTTTCTTT
TRBD1	TRBV7-9	TRBJ1-4	many	CASSPGQGAANEKLFF	TGTGCCAGCAGCCCTGGACAGGGGGCGGCTAATGAAAAACTGTTTTTT
NA	TRBV2	TRBJ1-4	NA	CASSTTGSATSEKLFF	TGTGCCAGCAGTACTACAGGGAGCGCAACTAGTGAAAAACTGTTTTTT
NA	TRBV4-1	TRBJ1-1	NA	CASSFDMFLTEAFF	TGCGCCAGCAGCTTCGACATGTTTCTGACTGAAGCTTTCTTT
NA	TRBV7-9	TRBJ2-5	NA	CASSTRSIFPQGTQYF	TGTGCCAGCAGCACGCGGTCTATATTCCCACAAGGGACCCAGTACTTC
NA	TRBV11-1	TRBJ1-1	NA	CASSPSLAENTEAFF	TGTGCCAGCTCACCGAGTCTGGCGGAGAACACTGAAGCTTTCTTT
NA	TRBV15	TRBJ2-5	many	CATSSPSGTQYF	TGTGCCACCAGCAGCCCCTCCGGGACCCAGTACTTC